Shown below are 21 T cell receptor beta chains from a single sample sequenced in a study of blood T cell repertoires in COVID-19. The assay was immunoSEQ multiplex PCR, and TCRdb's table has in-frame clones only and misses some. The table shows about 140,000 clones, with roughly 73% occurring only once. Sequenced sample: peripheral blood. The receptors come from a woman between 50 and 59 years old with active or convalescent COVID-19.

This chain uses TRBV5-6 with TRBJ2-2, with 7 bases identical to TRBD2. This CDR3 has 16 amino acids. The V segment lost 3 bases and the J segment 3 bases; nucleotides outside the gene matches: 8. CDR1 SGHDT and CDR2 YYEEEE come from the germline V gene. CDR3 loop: CASSWVGGSYTGELFF. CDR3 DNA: TGTGCCAGCAGCTGGGTCGGGGGGAGCTACACCGGGGAGCTGTTTTTT.

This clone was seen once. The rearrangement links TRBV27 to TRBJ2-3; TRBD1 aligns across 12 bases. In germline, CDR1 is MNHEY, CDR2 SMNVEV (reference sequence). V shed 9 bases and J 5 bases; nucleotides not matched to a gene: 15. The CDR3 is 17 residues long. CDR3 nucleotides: TGTGCCAGAGTGCGGGACCGGGACAGGGGGCGTCAAGATACGCAGTATTTT. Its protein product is CARVRDRDRGRQDTQYF.

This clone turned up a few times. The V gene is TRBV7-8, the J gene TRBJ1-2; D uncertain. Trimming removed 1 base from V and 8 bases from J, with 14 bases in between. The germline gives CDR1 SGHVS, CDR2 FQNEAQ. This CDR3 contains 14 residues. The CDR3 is CASSLEFATVGYTF. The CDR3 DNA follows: TGTGCCAGCAGCTTAGAGTTTGCGACTGTGGGCTACACCTTC.

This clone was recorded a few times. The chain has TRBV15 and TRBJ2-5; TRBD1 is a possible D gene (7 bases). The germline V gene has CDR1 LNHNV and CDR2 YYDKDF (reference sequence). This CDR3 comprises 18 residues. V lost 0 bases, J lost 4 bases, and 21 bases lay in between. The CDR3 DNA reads TGTGCCACCAGCAGAGATGTACCCGGTACAGGGGAGGCAGAGACCCAGTACTTC. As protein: CATSRDVPGTGEAETQYF.

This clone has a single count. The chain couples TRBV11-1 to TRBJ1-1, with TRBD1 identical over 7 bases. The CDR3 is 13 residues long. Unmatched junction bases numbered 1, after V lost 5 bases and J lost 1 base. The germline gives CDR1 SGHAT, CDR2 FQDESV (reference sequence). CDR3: CASSRTGNTEAFF. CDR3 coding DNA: TGTGCCAGCAGCCGGACAGGGAACACTGAAGCTTTCTTT.

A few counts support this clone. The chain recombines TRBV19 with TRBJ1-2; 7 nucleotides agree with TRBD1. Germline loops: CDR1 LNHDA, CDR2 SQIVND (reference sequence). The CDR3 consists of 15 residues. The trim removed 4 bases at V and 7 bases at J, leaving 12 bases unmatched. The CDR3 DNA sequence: TGTGCCAGTAGTAATCAGGGGGGAGTTTATGGTGGCTACACCTTC. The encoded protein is CASSNQGGVYGGYTF.

The CDR3 reads CASSRGQESYEQYF. CDR3 DNA sequence: TGTGCCAGCAGCCGCGGACAGGAAAGCTACGAGCAGTACTTC. The chain recombines TRBV3-1 (or the pseudogene TRBV3-2) with TRBJ2-7; 7 nucleotides match TRBD1. The CDR3 length is 14 residues. In germline, CDR1 is LGHDT, CDR2 YNNKEL (reference sequence). V was pared by 4 bases and J by 3 bases, with 6 bases of the junction left unmatched.

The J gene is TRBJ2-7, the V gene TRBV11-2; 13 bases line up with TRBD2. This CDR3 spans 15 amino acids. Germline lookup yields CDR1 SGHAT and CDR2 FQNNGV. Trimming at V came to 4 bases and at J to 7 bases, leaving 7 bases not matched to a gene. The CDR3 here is CASSSEGLAGHEQYF. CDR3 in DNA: TGTGCCAGCAGCTCTGAGGGACTAGCGGGGCATGAGCAGTACTTC.

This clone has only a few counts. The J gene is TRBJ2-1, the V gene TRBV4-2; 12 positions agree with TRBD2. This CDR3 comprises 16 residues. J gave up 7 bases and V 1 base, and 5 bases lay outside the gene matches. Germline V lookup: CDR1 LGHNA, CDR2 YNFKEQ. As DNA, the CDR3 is TGTGCCAGCAGCCAAGCGTCGACTAGCGGGAGTAATGAGCAGTTCTTC. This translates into CASSQASTSGSNEQFF.

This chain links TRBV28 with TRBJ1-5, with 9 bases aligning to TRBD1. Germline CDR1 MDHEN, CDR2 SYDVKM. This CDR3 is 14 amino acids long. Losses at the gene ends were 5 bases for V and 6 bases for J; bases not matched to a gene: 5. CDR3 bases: TGTGCCAGCAGTACAGGGGGCGCGGGTCAGCCCCAGCATTTT. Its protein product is CASSTGGAGQPQHF.

In DNA, the CDR3 is TGCGCCAGCAGCCAAGATGGGACTACTTTGTACAATGAGCAGTTCTTC. Its translation: CASSQDGTTLYNEQFF. The chain joins TRBV4-3 to TRBJ2-1; 7 bases match TRBD2. The V and J ends lost 0 bases and 4 bases, in that order; junction bases with no gene match: 6. CDR3 length: 16 amino acids. In germline, CDR1 is LGHNA, CDR2 YSLEER.

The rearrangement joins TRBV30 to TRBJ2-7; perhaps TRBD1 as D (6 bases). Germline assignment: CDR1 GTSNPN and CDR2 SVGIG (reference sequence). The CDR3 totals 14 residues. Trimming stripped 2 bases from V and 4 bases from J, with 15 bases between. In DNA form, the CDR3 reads TGTGCCTGGAGTCCCGGGGTGGGGGCGTACGAGCAGTACTTC. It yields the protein CAWSPGVGAYEQYF. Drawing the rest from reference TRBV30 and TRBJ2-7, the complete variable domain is SQTIHQWPATLVQPVGSPLSLECTVEGTSNPNLYWYRQAAGRGLQLLFYSVGIGQISSEVPQNLSASRPQDRQFILSSKKLLLSDSGFYLCAWSPGVGAYEQYFGPGTRLTVT.

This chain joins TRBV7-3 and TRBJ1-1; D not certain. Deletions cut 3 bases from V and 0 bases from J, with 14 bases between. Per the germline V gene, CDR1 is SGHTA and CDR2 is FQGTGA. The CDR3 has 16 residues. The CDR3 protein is CASSFEGTRMNTEAFF. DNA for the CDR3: TGTGCCAGCAGCTTCGAGGGCACGCGAATGAACACTGAAGCTTTCTTT.

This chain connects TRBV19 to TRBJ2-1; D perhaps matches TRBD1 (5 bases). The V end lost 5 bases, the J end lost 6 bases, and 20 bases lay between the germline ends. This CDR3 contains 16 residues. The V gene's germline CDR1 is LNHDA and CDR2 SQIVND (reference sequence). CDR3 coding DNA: TGTGCCAGTAGTCCTCAAGGCCAGGGTCTGTCCAATGAGCAGTTCTTC. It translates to CASSPQGQGLSNEQFF.

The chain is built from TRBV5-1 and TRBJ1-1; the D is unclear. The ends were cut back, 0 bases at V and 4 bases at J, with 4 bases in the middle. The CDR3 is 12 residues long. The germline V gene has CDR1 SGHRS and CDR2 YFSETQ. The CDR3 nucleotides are TGCGCCAGCAGCTTGGGCAGCACTGAAGCTTTCTTT. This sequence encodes CASSLGSTEAFF.

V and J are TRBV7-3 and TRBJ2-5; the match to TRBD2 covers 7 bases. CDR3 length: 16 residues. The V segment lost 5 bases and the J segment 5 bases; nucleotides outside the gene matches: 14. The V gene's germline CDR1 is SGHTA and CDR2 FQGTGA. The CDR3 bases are TGTGCCAGCAGCCCCCCCGCGGGAGACCCCCCCGAGACCCAGTACTTC. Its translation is CASSPPAGDPPETQYF.

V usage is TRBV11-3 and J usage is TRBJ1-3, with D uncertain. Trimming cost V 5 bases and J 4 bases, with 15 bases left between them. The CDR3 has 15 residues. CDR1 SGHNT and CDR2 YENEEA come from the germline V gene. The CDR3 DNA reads TGTGCCAGCAGCCCCAGATCCCTGGAGGGAAACACCATATATTTT. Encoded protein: CASSPRSLEGNTIYF.

The CDR3 DNA reads TGTGCCAGCAGCACGGGATTAGCGGGCCGGCAGTTAGCGCAGTACTTC. This gives the protein CASSTGLAGRQLAQYF. V is TRBV7-2 and J is TRBJ2-7; 7 bases map to TRBD2. J lost 9 bases, V lost 5 bases, and 19 bases had no gene match. This CDR3 has 16 amino acids. The germline gives CDR1 SGHTA, CDR2 FQGNSA.

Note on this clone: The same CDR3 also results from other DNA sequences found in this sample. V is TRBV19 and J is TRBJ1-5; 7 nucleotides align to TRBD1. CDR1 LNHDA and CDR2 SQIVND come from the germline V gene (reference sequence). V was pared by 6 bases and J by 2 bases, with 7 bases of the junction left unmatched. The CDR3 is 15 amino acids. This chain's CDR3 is CASSIRQGGNQPQHF. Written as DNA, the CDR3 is TGTGCCAGTAGCATACGACAGGGTGGCAATCAGCCCCAGCATTTT.

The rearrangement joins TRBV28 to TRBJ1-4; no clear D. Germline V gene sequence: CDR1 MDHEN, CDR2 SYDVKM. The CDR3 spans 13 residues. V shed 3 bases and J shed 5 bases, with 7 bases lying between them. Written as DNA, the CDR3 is TGTGCCAGCAGTTTGGCCCCGAATGAAAAACTGTTTTTT. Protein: CASSLAPNEKLFF. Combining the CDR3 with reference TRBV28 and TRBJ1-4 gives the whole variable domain DVKVTQSSRYLVKRTGEKVFLECVQDMDHENMFWYRQDPGLGLRLIYFSYDVKMKEKGDIPEGYSVSREKKERFSLILESASTNQTSMYLCASSLAPNEKLFFGSGTQLSVL.

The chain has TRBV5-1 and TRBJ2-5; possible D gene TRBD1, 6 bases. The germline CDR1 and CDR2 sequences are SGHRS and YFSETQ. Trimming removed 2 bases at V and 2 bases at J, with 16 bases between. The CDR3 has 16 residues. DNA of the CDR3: TGCGCCAGCAGCTTAGGTTCGGGACATACGCAAGAGACCCAGTACTTC. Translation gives CASSLGSGHTQETQYF.